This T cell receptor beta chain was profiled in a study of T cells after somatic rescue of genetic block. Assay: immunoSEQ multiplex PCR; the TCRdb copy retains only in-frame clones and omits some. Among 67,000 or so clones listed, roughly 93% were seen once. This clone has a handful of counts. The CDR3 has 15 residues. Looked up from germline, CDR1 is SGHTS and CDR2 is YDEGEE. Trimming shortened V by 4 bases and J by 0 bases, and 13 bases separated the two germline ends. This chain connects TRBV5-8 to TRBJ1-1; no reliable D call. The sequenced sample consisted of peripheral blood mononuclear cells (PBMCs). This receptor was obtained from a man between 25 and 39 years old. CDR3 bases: TGTGCCAGCAGCCACTTCGGGCAGCTGAACACTGAAGCTTTCTTT. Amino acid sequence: CASSHFGQLNTEAFF.